These 24 T cell receptor beta chains were all obtained from the same sample, sequenced in a study of CD8 T cells in Susac syndrome. A quantity of about 0.45 to 1 ug RNA underwent reverse transcription using random hexamers. Via MiXCR, TCRdb re-called the immunoSEQ multiplex PCR reads, giving one row per CDR3 protein. In the table there are approximately 200,000 distinct CDR3 sequences, 95% of which are singletons. What was sequenced was CD4+ T cells from PBMCs. The receptors originated from a human donor with multiple sclerosis.

The chain uses TRBV30 and TRBJ1-1; D gene unclear. From germline, CDR1 is GTSNPN and CDR2 SVGIG (reference sequence). Trimming took off 2 bases at V and 1 base at J, with 8 bases between the two ends. The CDR3 consists of 13 residues. The DNA of the CDR3 is TGTGCCTGGAGTTCATCACGGAACACTGAAGCTTTCTTT. It is translated as CAWSSSRNTEAFF.

The rearrangement uses TRBV11-2 and TRBJ1-6; D is unclear. The V and J ends lost 1 base and 10 bases respectively, with 8 bases between them. CDR3 length equals 13 residues. Germline CDR1 reads SGHAT; CDR2 reads FQNNGV. The CDR3 sequence: CASSLAAVSPLHF. The CDR3 nucleotides are TGTGCCAGCAGCTTAGCGGCGGTATCACCCCTCCACTTT. Full variable domain (rest looked up from reference TRBV11-2 and TRBJ1-6): EAGVAQSPRYKIIEKRQSVAFWCNPISGHATLYWYQQILGQGPKLLIQFQNNGVVDDSQLPKDRFSAERLKGVDSTLKIQPAKLEDSAVYLCASSLAAVSPLHFGNGTRLTVT.

CDR3 loop: CASSLRSGTGTPYEQYF. The CDR3 coding sequence is TGTGCCAGCAGTTTAAGGAGCGGGACAGGGACACCCTACGAGCAGTACTTC. The rearrangement links TRBV12-3 or TRBV12-4 to TRBJ2-7; TRBD1 agrees at 9 bases. The J segment lost 2 bases and the V segment lost 2 bases, leaving 10 bases of the junction unmatched. The CDR3 contains 17 residues.

V is TRBV20-1 and J is TRBJ1-6; a weak D match, TRBD1 (5 bases). There are 12 residues in the CDR3. V shed 7 bases and J shed 7 bases, with 11 bases lying between them. Germline V gene sequence: CDR1 DFQATT, CDR2 SNEGSKA (reference sequence). DNA of the CDR3: TGCAGTGTCAGCGACAGAAATTCACCCCTCCACTTT. Its translation: CSVSDRNSPLHF.

CDR3 loop: CASSLSGGTVGETQYF. The CDR3 DNA reads TGTGCCAGCAGCCTTAGCGGGGGCACCGTGGGGGAGACCCAGTACTTC. V gene TRBV9 combines with J gene TRBJ2-5; 9 nucleotides align to TRBD2. Germline V lookup: CDR1 SGDLS, CDR2 YYNGEE. The CDR3 covers 16 residues. The junction had 12 bases not matched to a gene; V was cut back by 4 bases and J by 5 bases.

The rearrangement joins TRBV30 to TRBJ2-7; 9 nucleotides agree with TRBD2. CDR3 size: 15 residues. The germline CDR1 and CDR2 sequences are GTSNPN and SVGIG (reference sequence). Unmatched junction bases numbered 5, after V lost 0 bases and J lost 2 bases. CDR3 nucleotide sequence: TGTGCCTGGAGTGTACCCCTAGCGGGGCCCTACGAGCAGTACTTC. The encoded protein is CAWSVPLAGPYEQYF.

The rearrangement links TRBV30 to TRBJ1-5; D is perhaps TRBD1 (6 bases). This CDR3 has 14 amino acids. The germline V gene has CDR1 GTSNPN and CDR2 SVGIG (reference sequence). The ends were cut back, 2 bases at V and 3 bases at J, with 11 bases in the middle. CDR3 in amino acids: CAWSSGQFNQPQHF. For the CDR3, the DNA is TGTGCCTGGAGTTCCGGACAGTTCAATCAGCCCCAGCATTTT.

The chain recombines TRBV12-3 or TRBV12-4 with TRBJ1-3; no firm D call. V gave up 7 bases and J gave up 0 bases, with 19 bases separating them. The CDR3 sequence is 17 residues long. Here the CDR3 DNA reads TGTGCCAGCAAGGCCACGGCCCGAGGAGGCTCTGGAAACACCATATATTTT. Encoded protein: CASKATARGGSGNTIYF.

A single count supports this clonotype. The genes are TRBV29-1 and TRBJ1-4, with D possibly being TRBD1 (6 bases). V lost 6 bases, J lost 0 bases, and 14 bases lay in between. The CDR3 totals 15 residues. Germline values: CDR1 SQVTM, CDR2 ANQGSEA. The CDR3 here is CSVGTTGATNEKLFF. CDR3 sequence (DNA): TGCAGCGTAGGAACGACAGGAGCAACTAATGAAAAACTGTTTTTT.

The V gene is TRBV11-1, the J gene TRBJ2-3; D not certain. The CDR3 sequence is 10 residues long. V was trimmed by 8 bases and J by 7 bases, leaving 7 bases between them. From germline, CDR1 is SGHAT and CDR2 FQDESV (reference sequence). In DNA, the CDR3 is TGTGCCAGCCACCAGAATACGCAGTATTTT. Translating it yields CASHQNTQYF.

V and J are TRBV2 and TRBJ1-6; D remains unclear. The CDR3 covers 13 residues. Germline V gives CDR1 SNHLY, CDR2 FYNNEI. Trimming left V 7 bases short and J 5 bases short, with 9 bases between. CDR3 bases: TGTGCCAGCAAAAGACGGGATAATTCACCCCTCCACTTT. Encoded protein: CASKRRDNSPLHF. Filled out from reference TRBV2 and TRBJ1-6, the complete variable domain reads EPEVTQTPSHQVTQMGQEVILRCVPISNHLYFYWYRQILGQKVEFLVSFYNNEISEKSEIFDDQFSVERPDGSNFTLKIRSTKLEDSAMYFCASKRRDNSPLHFGNGTRLTVT.

The CDR3 loop reads CSGKDTSYGYTF. As DNA, the CDR3 is TGCAGCGGTAAGGACACGAGCTATGGCTACACCTTC. The V call is TRBV29-1, the J call TRBJ1-2; TRBD1 might be the D (5 bases). The CDR3 has 12 amino acids. Germline V gene lookup returns CDR1 SQVTM and CDR2 ANQGSEA. The germline V and J ends were trimmed by 7 bases and 4 bases, with 13 bases remaining between them.

The V and J genes are TRBV20-1 and TRBJ2-3, with 14 bases lining up with TRBD2. Per germline, CDR1 DFQATT and CDR2 SNEGSKA (reference sequence). V gave up 5 bases and J gave up 6 bases; unmatched junction bases: 7. The CDR3 runs 15 residues. CDR3 residues: CSAPTSGGAKDTQYF. CDR3 bases: TGCAGTGCTCCGACTAGCGGGGGGGCCAAGGATACGCAGTATTTT.

This clonotype appeared a single time. The J gene is TRBJ2-3, the V gene TRBV9, with 8 nucleotides matching TRBD1. CDR1 SGDLS and CDR2 YYNGEE come from the germline V gene. This CDR3 is 16 amino acids long. V shed 4 bases, J shed 1 base, and the junction held 8 bases outside the gene matches. CDR3 coding DNA: TGTGCCAGCAGCCCTCGACAGGGGACAGGCACAGATACGCAGTATTTT. Translated, it gives CASSPRQGTGTDTQYF.

The chain recombines TRBV6-6 with TRBJ1-5; 7 bases match TRBD1. This CDR3 comprises 14 residues. V trimming: 6 bases; J trimming: 6 bases; junction bases outside the gene matches: 8. Germline V gene data show CDR1 as MNHNY and CDR2 as SVGAGI (reference sequence). The CDR3 sequence is CASRGGGAGQPQHF. The DNA for the CDR3 is TGTGCCAGCAGAGGAGGGGGCGCGGGTCAGCCCCAGCATTTT.

This CDR3 reads CASSQFRDKSNQPQHF. In DNA, the CDR3 is TGCGCCAGCAGTCAATTCAGGGATAAGAGCAATCAGCCCCAGCATTTT. The chain has TRBV23-1 and TRBJ1-5, with a possible D match to TRBD1 (5 bases). TRBV23-1 is treated as an ORF (open reading frame) with a function not yet certain. V lost 1 base and J 1 base, leaving 11 bases between the germline ends. This CDR3 has 16 amino acids.

The chain carries TRBV7-9 and TRBJ2-2, with 12 bases fitting TRBD1. CDR3 length: 15 residues. V was pared by 4 bases and J by 6 bases, with 3 bases of the junction left unmatched. Germline V gene data show CDR1 as SEHNR and CDR2 as FQNEAQ (reference sequence). The CDR3 sequence: CASSWGQGASGELFF. The CDR3 DNA is TGTGCCAGCAGCTGGGGACAGGGGGCCTCCGGGGAGCTGTTTTTT.

This chain connects TRBV20-1 to TRBJ2-3; a possible D gene is TRBD2 (5 bases). The V end was cut by 3 bases, the J end by 4 bases, with 14 bases between. Germline-derived CDR1 and CDR2 are DFQATT and SNEGSKA (reference sequence). The CDR3 sequence is 14 residues long. Here the CDR3 DNA reads TGCAGTGCTAGCTCCCTGGCTAGCTCAGATACGCAGTATTTT. Translation: CSASSLASSDTQYF.

The chain combines TRBV3-1 with TRBJ1-5, with D possibly TRBD1 on 5 matching bases. Germline V gene lookup returns CDR1 LGHDT and CDR2 YNNKEL (reference sequence). The CDR3 spans 14 residues. V was clipped by 1 base and J by 4 bases, with 8 bases between them. In nucleotides, the CDR3 is TGTGCCAGCAGCCAAGCCTGGGGGAATCAGCCCCAGCATTTT. Encoded protein: CASSQAWGNQPQHF.

CDR3 protein: CASSLGSANTGELFF. The CDR3 region has the DNA TGTGCCAGCAGCTTAGGCAGCGCGAACACCGGGGAGCTGTTTTTT. The chain links TRBV7-9 to TRBJ2-2; D uncertain. Deletions cut 1 base from V and 0 bases from J, with 6 bases between. The CDR3 contains 15 residues. Germline values: CDR1 SEHNR, CDR2 FQNEAQ (reference sequence).

The rearrangement links TRBV3-1 to TRBJ1-6; no clear D. V was cut by 2 bases and J by 7 bases, with 15 bases left in between. The CDR3 is made up of 16 amino acids. The V gene's germline CDR1 is LGHDT and CDR2 YNNKEL (reference sequence). The CDR3 loop reads CASSQNSGSGNSPLHF. The CDR3 nucleotides read TGTGCCAGCAGCCAAAATTCGGGGTCTGGGAATTCACCCCTCCACTTT.

The chain carries TRBV5-1 and TRBJ2-5; perhaps TRBD2 as D (6 bases). The CDR3 is made up of 18 amino acids. Trimming cost V 4 bases and J 1 base, with 23 bases left between them. Germline CDR1 and CDR2: SGHRS and YFSETQ. CDR3 in DNA: TGCGCCAGCAGCCTTCGTCGGGAGATAGCCATTACCCAAGAGACCCAGTACTTC. Amino acid sequence: CASSLRREIAITQETQYF.

The chain has TRBV30 and TRBJ2-1, with no clear D. Trimming stripped 0 bases from V and 8 bases from J, with 11 bases between. The length of the CDR3 is 13 residues. The V gene's germline CDR1 is GTSNPN and CDR2 SVGIG (reference sequence). CDR3 residues: CAWSVRQFDEQFF. The DNA for the CDR3 is TGTGCCTGGAGTGTACGCCAGTTCGATGAGCAGTTCTTC.

The chain links TRBV20-1 to TRBJ2-1; 8 bases are shared with TRBD2. The germline V gene encodes CDR1 DFQATT and CDR2 SNEGSKA (reference sequence). The CDR3 is 20 residues long. The J segment lost 0 bases and the V segment lost 2 bases, leaving 18 bases of the junction unmatched. The CDR3 protein is CSARPPSGGEIMRSYNEQFF. The CDR3, as DNA: TGCAGTGCTAGACCCCCCAGCGGGGGAGAGATAATGCGCTCCTACAATGAGCAGTTCTTC.